This T cell receptor (beta chain) stems from a study of T-cell memory formation after mild COVID-19. One entry per CDR3 protein results from TCRdb running MiXCR on the 5' RACE reads. The sample has some 190,000 distinct CDR3 sequences; 16% are singletons. This clonotype was recorded a few times. Trimming left V 6 bases short and J 1 base short, with 18 bases between. Per germline, CDR1 DFQATT and CDR2 SNEGSKA (reference sequence). The CDR3 has 16 residues. Material for sequencing was PBMCs or a T cell subset sorted from them (not recorded which). This clonotype was sampled from an adult woman who had mild COVID-19 (a few samples of this study predate the infection). Cell type and time point are not known. The chain has TRBV20-1 and TRBJ1-4, with D tentatively TRBD1 (6 bases). The CDR3 DNA is TGCAGTGCCGGAGGGGTTGGGGGCAGAACTAATGAAAAACTGTTTTTT. Translating it yields CSAGGVGGRTNEKLFF.